A selection of T cell receptor beta chains follows, all from one sample in a study of T cell repertoires in cytomegalovirus infection. TCRdb independently ran MiXCR on the reads; one entry per CDR3 protein. Found here are 600,000 to 800,000 distinct CDR3 sequences, roughly 24% of them singletons; the top ten hold around 8%. The sequenced sample consisted of CD8+ T cells from PBMCs. Receptor source: a human donor in good health (CMV status not recorded). Some clones in this sample may be carry-over from other donors' samples. Both conserved end residues are part of each CDR3. D genes are given only for firm matches. Part of the rows lack a size; the others show once, few, many or a class for expanded clones.

v_call,clone_size,d_call,j_call,cdr3_aa,cdr3_nt
TRBV20-1,few,TRBD2,TRBJ2-3,CSARDQGAGAPTDTQYF,TGCAGTGCTAGAGATCAAGGAGCGGGGGCCCCCACAGATACGCAGTATTTT
TRBV7-9,few,TRBD1,TRBJ1-3,CASSGLVVTGAPSTSGNTIYF,TGTGCCAGCAGCGGTCTCGTTGTCACAGGGGCGCCATCAACCTCTGGAAACACCATATATTTT
TRBV11-2,many,TRBD2,TRBJ2-5,CASSTRLAGLQETQYF,TGTGCCAGCAGCACTAGACTAGCGGGACTCCAAGAGACCCAGTACTTC
TRBV5-6,NA,NA,TRBJ2-1,CASSTDTSFYNEQFF,TGTGCCAGCAGCACCGACACGAGCTTTTACAATGAGCAGTTCTTC
TRBV12-5,NA,NA,TRBJ1-1,CASGIGAGKDTEAFF,TGTGCTAGTGGTATTGGTGCGGGAAAGGACACTGAAGCTTTCTTT
TRBV7-9,NA,TRBD2,TRBJ2-1,CASSRRTSGGPSGWNEQFF,TGTGCCAGCAGCCGACGGACTAGCGGGGGGCCCTCAGGTTGGAATGAGCAGTTCTTC
TRBV7-9,few,NA,TRBJ2-1,CASSLGNQRAGPVNEQFF,TGTGCCAGCAGCTTAGGTAATCAAAGGGCAGGGCCGGTCAATGAGCAGTTCTTC
TRBV19,few,NA,TRBJ1-1,CASSIKARTEAFF,TGTGCCAGTAGTATTAAAGCGCGAACTGAAGCTTTCTTT
TRBV7-9,NA,NA,TRBJ2-2,CASSYGAGAGELFF,TGTGCCAGCAGCTACGGGGCTGGCGCCGGGGAGCTGTTTTTT
TRBV29-1,few,NA,TRBJ1-1,CSVIGGGNTEAFF,TGCAGCGTCATCGGAGGGGGGAACACTGAAGCTTTCTTT
TRBV15,NA,NA,TRBJ2-2,CATSREGDGELFF,TGTGCCACCAGCAGAGAGGGGGACGGGGAGCTGTTTTTT
TRBV14,few,NA,TRBJ2-1,CASSHKQRRYNEQFF,TGTGCCAGCAGCCACAAGCAGCGAAGGTACAATGAGCAGTTCTTC
TRBV4-1,NA,NA,TRBJ2-1,CASSQGWGYNEQFF,TGCGCCAGCAGCCAAGGATGGGGATACAATGAGCAGTTCTTC
TRBV9,NA,NA,TRBJ1-1,CASSVAGPTEAFF,TGTGCCAGCAGCGTAGCCGGACCCACTGAAGCTTTCTTT
TRBV10-3,NA,TRBD2,TRBJ2-1,CAISGSGGASYNEQFF,TGTGCCATCAGTGGAAGCGGGGGGGCATCCTACAATGAGCAGTTCTTC
TRBV4-1,many,NA,TRBJ2-2,CASSQGAKNTGELFF,TGCGCCAGCAGCCAAGGCGCAAAGAACACCGGGGAGCTGTTTTTT
TRBV12-3/TRBV12-4,NA,NA,TRBJ2-2,CASSLIGEGTGELFF,TGTGCCAGCAGTTTAATAGGGGAAGGTACCGGGGAGCTGTTTTTT
TRBV13,NA,TRBD1,TRBJ1-4,CTSSRGGGEKLFF,TGTACCAGCAGCAGGGGAGGGGGCGAAAAACTGTTTTTT
TRBV7-9,many,NA,TRBJ2-1,CASSLGQSYSSYNEQFF,TGTGCCAGCAGCTTAGGTCAGAGTTACAGCTCCTACAATGAGCAGTTCTTC
TRBV28,NA,TRBD2,TRBJ2-1,CASTLAGGGYNEQFF,TGTGCCAGCACCCTAGCGGGGGGTGGTTACAATGAGCAGTTCTTC
TRBV6-2/TRBV6-3,NA,NA,TRBJ2-1,CASSYSESLDNEQFF,TGTGCCAGCAGTTACTCCGAATCCCTAGACAATGAGCAGTTCTTC
TRBV7-6,many,NA,TRBJ2-5,CASSLGVAVETQYF,TGTGCCAGCAGCTTAGGGGTAGCGGTAGAGACCCAGTACTTC
TRBV29-1,once,NA,TRBJ1-2,CSVRQGRGYTF,TGCAGCGTTAGGCAGGGGAGGGGCTACACCTTC
TRBV7-2,many,NA,TRBJ1-2,CASSLAHPGSNYGYTF,TGTGCCAGCAGCTTAGCCCATCCGGGCAGTAACTATGGCTACACCTTC
TRBV15,NA,TRBD2,TRBJ2-5,CATSAGGAAKTQYF,TGTGCCACCTCAGCGGGGGGGGCCGCAAAGACCCAGTACTTC
TRBV24-1,NA,NA,TRBJ2-3,CATSDFRQAYTDTQYF,TGTGCCACCAGTGATTTTCGCCAGGCTTACACAGATACGCAGTATTTT
TRBV5-4,NA,NA,TRBJ2-1,CASSTGRGPYNEQFF,TGTGCCAGCAGCACGGGGAGGGGGCCCTACAATGAGCAGTTCTTC
TRBV29-1,NA,NA,TRBJ2-7,CSVEGARTYEQYF,TGCAGCGTTGAAGGGGCTAGGACCTACGAGCAGTACTTC
TRBV25-1,many,NA,TRBJ1-1,CASSGAGSMNTEAFF,TGTGCCAGCAGTGGAGCAGGTTCCATGAACACTGAAGCTTTCTTT
TRBV7-4,NA,TRBD1,TRBJ2-1,CASSLAWDRPYNEQFF,TGTGCCAGCAGCTTAGCATGGGACAGGCCTTACAATGAGCAGTTCTTC
TRBV7-4,NA,NA,TRBJ2-2,CASSSSDIEFTGELFF,TGTGCCAGCAGCTCGTCGGATATTGAGTTCACCGGGGAGCTGTTTTTT
TRBV29-1,NA,NA,TRBJ1-2,CSSHDVTYYGYTF,TGCAGCTCCCACGACGTGACTTACTATGGCTACACCTTC
TRBV28,many,TRBD1,TRBJ2-3,CASVPFDRGPTDTQYF,TGTGCCAGCGTACCATTCGACAGGGGGCCTACAGATACGCAGTATTTT
TRBV7-2,many,TRBD2,TRBJ2-1,CASSLDLAGASYNEQFF,TGTGCCAGCAGCTTAGACCTAGCGGGGGCCTCCTACAATGAGCAGTTCTTC
TRBV15,few,NA,TRBJ2-4,CATSRDLGIKNIQYF,TGTGCCACCAGCAGAGATTTGGGTATCAAAAACATTCAGTACTTC
TRBV28,NA,NA,TRBJ1-3,CASSFRGSGNTIYF,TGTGCCAGCAGTTTCCGGGGGTCCGGAAACACCATATATTTT
TRBV29-1,few,TRBD1,TRBJ1-2,CSAKAGQGGIRDGYTF,TGCAGCGCCAAGGCCGGACAGGGAGGTATTCGTGATGGCTACACCTTC
TRBV6-2/TRBV6-3,many,TRBD1,TRBJ1-5,CASTYSGQGAPGQPQHF,TGTGCCAGCACTTACTCCGGACAGGGGGCTCCGGGTCAGCCCCAGCATTTT
TRBV29-1,NA,TRBD1,TRBJ2-1,CSVTHRGLGNEQFF,TGCAGCGTCACTCACAGGGGGCTGGGAAATGAGCAGTTCTTC
TRBV28,NA,NA,TRBJ1-5,CASSLSNPDQPQHF,TGTGCCAGCAGTTTAAGTAATCCAGACCAGCCCCAGCATTTT
TRBV15,NA,TRBD1,TRBJ2-5,CATSRATGVQETQYF,TGTGCCACCAGCAGGGCGACAGGGGTCCAAGAGACCCAGTACTTC
TRBV18,NA,TRBD1,TRBJ2-1,CASSPRDSAYNEQFF,TGTGCCAGCTCACCACGGGACAGCGCCTACAATGAGCAGTTCTTC
TRBV2,few,TRBD1,TRBJ1-2,CASSAGQGANYGYTF,TGTGCCAGCAGTGCAGGGCAGGGGGCTAACTATGGCTACACCTTC
TRBV7-9,NA,NA,TRBJ1-1,CASSSLQTENTEAFF,TGTGCCAGCAGCTCGTTACAGACAGAGAACACTGAAGCTTTCTTT
TRBV10-2,few,TRBD1,TRBJ2-7,CASSDSLGQYTYEQYF,TGCGCCAGCAGTGACTCGCTGGGACAGTATACCTACGAGCAGTACTTC
TRBV20-1,NA,NA,TRBJ2-1,CSPPPRGVERFF,TGCAGTCCACCCCCGCGGGGCGTTGAGCGGTTCTTC
TRBV19,NA,NA,TRBJ2-1,CASMVPGGYNEQFF,TGTGCCAGTATGGTCCCGGGCGGCTACAATGAGCAGTTCTTC
TRBV27,many,TRBD2,TRBJ2-1,CASSLGLAGSNEQFF,TGTGCCAGCAGCTTGGGACTAGCGGGGTCGAATGAGCAGTTCTTC
TRBV5-6,few,NA,TRBJ2-2,CASAPWARGGSGELFF,TGTGCCAGCGCCCCCTGGGCCAGGGGCGGGTCCGGGGAGCTGTTTTTT